This note documents a single T cell receptor (beta chain) sequence. Generated by immunoSEQ multiplex PCR, the TCRdb table keeps only in-frame clones and is missing some. The repertoire includes 200,000 to 250,000 clones, approximately 80% of them detected once, and 7% to 8.5% sits in the top ten. This entry is derived from a study of blood T cell repertoires in COVID-19. On the study more broadly: T cells, B-cell-depleted T cells, or PBMCs supplied cDNA or gDNA.

V lost 3 bases and J lost 9; bases outside the gene matches: 13. The germline V gene has CDR1 LNHDA and CDR2 SQIVND (reference sequence). The CDR3 is 16 amino acids. The study assigned cohorts using participant-reported clinical history. Sequencing was performed on PBMCs or T cells enriched from blood (not recorded which). This clonotype was sampled from a woman aged 40 to 50 with acute COVID-19. V and J are TRBV19 and TRBJ2-4; 8 nucleotides align to TRBD1. In DNA form, the CDR3 reads TGTGCCAGTAGTATGGTAGGACAGGGAAGTCCGGGCATTCAGTACTTC. Translated, it gives CASSMVGQGSPGIQYF.